The 32 T cell receptor beta chains in this list originate from one sample, sequenced in a study of T-cell memory formation after mild COVID-19. TCRdb redid the calling of the 5' RACE reads with MiXCR, one entry per CDR3 protein. Of about 170,000 distinct CDR3 sequences listed, over 10% are singletons. Sequenced: PBMCs or a T cell subset sorted from them (not recorded which). The origin of the receptors is a man aged 18 to 30 who had mild COVID-19 (a few samples of this study predate the infection). Cell type and time point are not known.

V gene TRBV29-1 combines with J gene TRBJ1-2; no clear D. CDR1 is SQVTM, CDR2 ANQGSEA, per germline. Trimming took off 6 bases at V and 9 bases at J, with 14 bases between the two ends. The CDR3 totals 11 residues. The CDR3 DNA sequence: TGCAGCGTCTCCGCTTCTGGTCGCTACACCTTC. Protein: CSVSASGRYTF.

The rearrangement joins TRBV5-1 to TRBJ1-4, with 10 bases that match TRBD1. Losses at the gene ends were 4 bases for V and 8 bases for J; bases not matched to a gene: 14. CDR3 size: 17 residues. From germline, CDR1 is SGHRS and CDR2 YFSETQ. The CDR3 here is CASSIAITGTGEEKLFF. CDR3 sequence (DNA): TGCGCCAGCAGCATTGCGATAACCGGGACAGGGGAGGAAAAACTGTTTTTT.

Only a few counts were recorded for this clonotype. V usage is TRBV7-2 and J usage is TRBJ2-6; 7 nucleotides align to TRBD2. V gave up 6 bases and J gave up 1 base; unmatched junction bases: 15. Germline loops: CDR1 SGHTA, CDR2 FQGNSA. This CDR3 is built from 19 residues. CDR3 residues: CASSSPRGGWRSGANVLTF. DNA of the CDR3: TGTGCCAGCAGTTCCCCGCGCGGGGGTTGGAGGTCTGGGGCCAACGTCCTGACTTTC.

On this clonotype itself: An end of the junction differs from the germline gene, which may be a read error. The V call is TRBV4-1, the J call TRBJ2-7; D perhaps matches TRBD2 (5 bases). The CDR3 loop spans 15 amino acids. Germline assignment: CDR1 MGHRA and CDR2 YSYEKL. The CDR3 DNA reads as TGCGCCAGCAGCCACCTCGGGGAAGCCTCCTTCGAGCAGTACTTC. Protein sequence: CASSHLGEASFEQYF.

The V call is TRBV5-1, the J call TRBJ1-4; possibly TRBD1 for D (5 bases). The CDR3 consists of 16 residues. V lost 4 bases to trimming and J lost 1 base, with 14 bases between them. The germline CDR1 and CDR2 sequences are SGHRS and YFSETQ. The DNA for the CDR3 is TGCGCCAGCAGCGGGCCTGACAGCCGAACTAATGAAAAACTGTTTTTT. Protein product: CASSGPDSRTNEKLFF.

The chain carries TRBV2 and TRBJ1-4; D ambiguous. V lost 5 bases, J lost 8 bases, and 15 bases lay in between. CDR3 length: 14 amino acids. In germline, CDR1 is SNHLY, CDR2 FYNNEI. CDR3 DNA: TGTGCCAGCAGTTCCCAGCGGTATGGAGAAAAACTGTTTTTT. Its translation is CASSSQRYGEKLFF.

This chain connects TRBV6-2 or TRBV6-3 to TRBJ1-2; tentatively, D is TRBD1 (6 bases). Trimming pared 4 bases from V and 4 bases from J, leaving 16 bases between. Germline V lookup: CDR1 MNHEY, CDR2 SVGEGT. This CDR3 is built from 15 residues. The CDR3 nucleotides are TGTGCCAGCAGTTCCATCGACAGGAGGGGCTATGGCTACACCTTC. This codes for CASSSIDRRGYGYTF.

This clonotype has only a few counts. The rearrangement links TRBV6-6 to TRBJ1-3; D is unclear. CDR3 length equals 17 residues. Between the trimmed V and J ends, which lost 0 bases and 0 bases, there was a span of 12 bases. Germline V lookup: CDR1 MNHNY, CDR2 SVGAGI (reference sequence). The CDR3 spells CASSYSSRLSSGNTIYF. The CDR3 DNA follows: TGTGCCAGCAGTTACTCGAGCCGACTGAGCTCTGGAAACACCATATATTTT.

This clonotype was seen a handful of times. The rearrangement links TRBV15 to TRBJ1-1, with a possible D match to TRBD1 (6 bases). V was cut by 3 bases and J by 8 bases, with 19 bases left in between. The CDR3 is made up of 15 amino acids. Per the germline V gene, CDR1 is LNHNV and CDR2 is YYDKDF (reference sequence). DNA of the CDR3: TGTGCCACCAGCAGCCGCAAACCCCTTCAGGGGGAAGCTTTCTTT. As protein: CATSSRKPLQGEAFF.

The chain has TRBV7-2 and TRBJ2-3, with D uncertain. The length of the CDR3 is 15 residues. Trimming shortened V by 3 bases and J by 1 base, and 11 bases separated the two germline ends. The germline V gene has CDR1 SGHTA and CDR2 FQGNSA. The CDR3 DNA reads as TGTGCCAGCAGCTTCAATCGTCGGGGCACAGATACGCAGTATTTT. Protein: CASSFNRRGTDTQYF.

V usage is TRBV7-9 and J usage is TRBJ1-6, with D tentatively TRBD1 (5 bases). CDR1 is SEHNR and CDR2 is FQNEAQ in the germline V gene (reference sequence). Trimming took 5 bases from V and 17 from J, leaving 16 bases between them. CDR3 size: 12 residues. CDR3 residues: CASSLDQGPIHF. CDR3 coding DNA: TGTGCCAGCAGCCTAGACCAGGGTCCAATCCACTTT. Based on the CDR3 plus reference TRBV7-9 and TRBJ1-6, the full variable domain is DTGVSQNPRHKITKRGQNVTFRCDPISEHNRLYWYRQTLGQGPEFLTYFQNEAQLEKSRLLSDRFSAERPKGSFSTLEIQRTEQGDSAMYLCASSLDQGPIHFGNGTRLTVT.

This clonotype was detected only a few times. The chain recombines TRBV7-2 with TRBJ2-7; 11 bases are shared with TRBD2. V gave up 4 bases and J gave up 2 bases; unmatched junction bases: 4. The CDR3 runs to 15 residues. Germline loops: CDR1 SGHTA, CDR2 FQGNSA. For the CDR3, the DNA is TGTGCCAGCAGCTCCGGACTAGCGGGCGCCTACGAGCAGTACGTC. It translates to CASSSGLAGAYEQYV.

This clonotype was recorded at least ten times. The genes are TRBV29-1 and TRBJ2-3; 7 nucleotides match TRBD1. The CDR3 is 13 amino acids. The trim removed 6 bases at V and 4 bases at J, leaving 7 bases unmatched. CDR1 SQVTM and CDR2 ANQGSEA come from the germline V gene. The CDR3 nucleotides are TGCAGCGTCAAGAACCAGGGGGCAGATACGCAGTATTTT. Encoded protein: CSVKNQGADTQYF.

The chain joins TRBV29-1 to TRBJ1-1; 9 nucleotides agree with TRBD1. Germline V CDR1 and CDR2: SQVTM, ANQGSEA. The CDR3 has 14 residues. V was pared by 7 bases and J by 4 bases, with 10 bases of the junction left unmatched. CDR3 coding DNA: TGCAGCGGCACAGGGGGCGCGGGAAGCACTGAAGCTTTCTTT. Amino acid sequence: CSGTGGAGSTEAFF. Using reference TRBV29-1 and TRBJ1-1 for the parts outside the CDR3, the full variable domain is SAVISQKPSRDICQRGTSLTIQCQVDSQVTMMFWYRQQPGQSLTLIATANQGSEATYESGFVIDKFPISRPNLTFSTLTVSNMSPEDSSIYLCSGTGGAGSTEAFFGQGTRLTVV.

The table lists this clonotype with a few counts. The chain uses TRBV7-2 and TRBJ2-1; tentative D call: TRBD2 (6 bases). The CDR3 runs to 12 residues. The V and J ends lost 0 bases and 13 bases respectively, with 10 bases between them. Germline V gives CDR1 SGHTA, CDR2 FQGNSA. The CDR3, as DNA: TGTGCCAGCAGCTTAGCGCCGGGACTCCAGTTCTTC. It encodes CASSLAPGLQFF.

This clonotype turned up a few times. This rearrangement joins TRBV6-2 or TRBV6-3 to TRBJ2-6; D is ambiguous. Trimming cost V 9 bases and J 1 base, with 1 base left between them. CDR3 size: 11 residues. Germline V gene data show CDR1 as MNHEY and CDR2 as SVGEGT. CDR3 DNA: TGTGCCAGTTCTGGGGCCAACGTCCTGACTTTC. It codes for CASSGANVLTF.

This chain joins TRBV6-6 and TRBJ2-1, with 7 bases that match TRBD2. The CDR3 totals 14 residues. In germline, CDR1 is MNHNY, CDR2 SVGAGI (reference sequence). Losses at the gene ends were 2 bases for V and 5 bases for J; bases not matched to a gene: 3. This CDR3 is CASSYVGGDNEQFF. The CDR3 DNA is TGTGCCAGCAGTTACGTGGGGGGGGACAATGAGCAGTTCTTC.

This chain links TRBV12-3 or TRBV12-4 with TRBJ2-1; tentatively, D is TRBD1 (6 bases). The CDR3 has 14 residues. Trimming removed 5 bases at V and 0 bases at J, with 8 bases between. The CDR3 DNA follows: TGTGCCAGCAGTCAGGGGAGCTCCTACAATGAGCAGTTCTTC. Translating it yields CASSQGSSYNEQFF.

The chain recombines TRBV5-8 with TRBJ2-6; possibly TRBD1 or TRBD2 for D (5 bases each). Looked up from germline, CDR1 is SGHTS and CDR2 is YDEGEE. V lost 4 bases and J 2 bases, leaving 10 bases between the germline ends. The CDR3 has 15 residues. CDR3 DNA: TGTGCCAGCAGCGTAAGGGACCCTGGGGCCAACGTCCTGACTTTC. It yields the protein CASSVRDPGANVLTF.

V gene TRBV10-3 combines with J gene TRBJ2-5; TRBD1 matches 7 bases. Trimming removed 0 bases from V and 5 bases from J; junction bases left unmatched: 3. The CDR3 is made up of 14 amino acids. Germline V gene data show CDR1 as ENHRY and CDR2 as SYGVKD. This CDR3 is CAISESQGKETQYF. CDR3 nucleotide sequence: TGTGCCATCAGTGAGTCACAGGGGAAGGAGACCCAGTACTTC.

The V gene is TRBV9, the J gene TRBJ1-4, with D maybe TRBD1 (5 bases). Between the trimmed V and J ends, which lost 3 bases and 0 bases, there was a span of 6 bases. The CDR3 sequence is 14 residues long. Germline assignment: CDR1 SGDLS and CDR2 YYNGEE. The CDR3 here is CASSGGTTNEKLFF. CDR3 bases: TGTGCCAGCAGCGGGGGGACAACTAATGAAAAACTGTTTTTT.

This sequence joins TRBV7-2 and TRBJ2-5; 11 nucleotides line up with TRBD2. The CDR3 totals 17 residues. Germline CDR1 is SGHTA and CDR2 is FQGNSA. J was trimmed by 2 bases and V by 4 bases; bases with no gene match: 9. The CDR3 DNA is TGTGCCAGCAGCTCGGACGCCCGACTAGCGGGGCAAGAGACCCAGTACTTC. Protein: CASSSDARLAGQETQYF.

The CDR3 spells CASSLPKWDEQFF. DNA for the CDR3: TGTGCCAGCAGTTTGCCTAAATGGGATGAGCAGTTCTTC. The chain employs TRBV27 and TRBJ2-1; D gene ambiguous. This CDR3 contains 13 residues. Between the trimmed V and J ends, which lost 3 bases and 8 bases, there was a span of 11 bases. Germline V gene data show CDR1 as MNHEY and CDR2 as SMNVEV (reference sequence).

The genes are TRBV6-1 and TRBJ1-1; TRBD1 matches at 8 bases. CDR3 length equals 15 residues. V gave up 6 bases and J gave up 4 bases; unmatched junction bases: 10. CDR1 and CDR2 (germline): MNHNS, SASEGT. The CDR3 DNA reads as TGTGCCAGCAGCACGCAGGGGGCGCAGGGCACTGAAGCTTTCTTT. Protein product: CASSTQGAQGTEAFF.

This clonotype was seen a few times. This sequence joins TRBV5-1 and TRBJ2-5; 7 positions match TRBD1. Germline CDR1 SGHRS, CDR2 YFSETQ. The V segment lost 1 base and the J segment 2 bases; nucleotides outside the gene matches: 11. CDR3 size: 17 residues. The CDR3 coding sequence is TGCGCCAGCAGCTTGAAGGGGTCGGGACAGCGGCAAGAGACCCAGTACTTC. Its protein product is CASSLKGSGQRQETQYF.

The V gene is TRBV7-2, the J gene TRBJ2-5; D could derive from TRBD1 or TRBD2 (6 bases each). The CDR3 length is 14 residues. The germline V and J ends were trimmed by 1 base and 6 bases, with 12 bases remaining between them. CDR1 is SGHTA, CDR2 FQGNSA, per germline. The chain's CDR3 is CASSLDGGGKTQYF. The DNA of the CDR3 is TGTGCCAGCAGCTTAGACGGGGGCGGAAAGACCCAGTACTTC.

The chain employs TRBV2 and TRBJ2-1; 10 bases are shared with TRBD1. The V gene end was trimmed by 2 bases and the J gene end by 10 bases; junction bases not matched to a gene: 5. Germline CDR1 and CDR2: SNHLY and FYNNEI. This CDR3 spans 14 amino acids. The CDR3 coding sequence is TGTGCCAGCAGTGAAATTCGACAGGGGGCGGAGCAGTTCTTC. Protein sequence: CASSEIRQGAEQFF.

CDR3 region: CASRPTPGELFF. The CDR3 nucleotides read TGTGCCAGCAGGCCTACCCCCGGGGAGCTGTTTTTT. This chain joins TRBV7-2 and TRBJ2-2; no firm D call. V was cut by 6 bases and J by 6 bases, with 8 bases left in between. The germline gives CDR1 SGHTA, CDR2 FQGNSA. This CDR3 is 12 amino acids long.

This clonotype has more than one count but fewer than ten. This chain links TRBV10-3 with TRBJ1-4; 8 bases are a match to TRBD1. Germline V CDR1 and CDR2: ENHRY, SYGVKD. J lost 0 bases, V lost 2 bases, and 5 bases had no gene match. This CDR3 region has 17 residues. CDR3 sequence (DNA): TGTGCCATCAGTGAGGGGACAGGAGTTGCAACTAATGAAAAACTGTTTTTT. Translated: CAISEGTGVATNEKLFF.

The V call is TRBV12-3 or TRBV12-4, the J call TRBJ2-3, with TRBD2 as a possible D gene (5 bases). The CDR3 spans 13 residues. Trimming cost V 2 bases and J 7 bases, with 10 bases left between them. The CDR3: CASSLPPGYTQYF. The DNA of the CDR3 is TGTGCCAGCAGTTTACCACCGGGATATACGCAGTATTTT.

This chain links TRBV28 with TRBJ1-3, with D tentatively TRBD1 (5 bases). The V gene's germline CDR1 is MDHEN and CDR2 SYDVKM. The CDR3 has 16 amino acids. V gave up 2 bases and J gave up 0 bases, with 11 bases separating them. The CDR3 loop reads CASSLGGVRSGNTIYF. The CDR3 nucleotides read TGTGCCAGCAGTTTAGGGGGGGTTCGCTCTGGAAACACCATATATTTT.

The chain carries TRBV7-2 and TRBJ1-2, with D perhaps matching TRBD1 (6 bases). This CDR3 has 15 amino acids. Trimming took 3 bases from V and 8 from J, leaving 19 bases between them. Germline V lookup: CDR1 SGHTA, CDR2 FQGNSA. CDR3 DNA: TGTGCCAGCAGCTTTCAGGGGCCAATGGGGGAAGGCTACACCTTC. Amino acids: CASSFQGPMGEGYTF.